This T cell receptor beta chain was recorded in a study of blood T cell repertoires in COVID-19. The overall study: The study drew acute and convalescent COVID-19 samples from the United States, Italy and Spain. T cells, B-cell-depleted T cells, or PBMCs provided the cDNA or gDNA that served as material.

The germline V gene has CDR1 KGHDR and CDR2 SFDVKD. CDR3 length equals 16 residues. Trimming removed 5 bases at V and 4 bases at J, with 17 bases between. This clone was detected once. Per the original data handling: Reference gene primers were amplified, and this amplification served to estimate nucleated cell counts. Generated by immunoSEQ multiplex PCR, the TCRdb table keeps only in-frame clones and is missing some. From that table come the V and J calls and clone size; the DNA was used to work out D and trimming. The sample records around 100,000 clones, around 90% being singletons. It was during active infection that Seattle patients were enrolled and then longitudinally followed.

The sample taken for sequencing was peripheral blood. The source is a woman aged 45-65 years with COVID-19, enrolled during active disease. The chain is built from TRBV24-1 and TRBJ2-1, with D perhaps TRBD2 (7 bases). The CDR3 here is CATSALGGARYNEQFF. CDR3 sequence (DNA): TGTGCCACCAGTGCCCTGGGGGGGGCCCGTTACAATGAGCAGTTCTTC.